Below, 14 T cell receptor beta chains from the same sample are listed, as sequenced in a study of T-cell reconstitution after alpha-beta-depleted transplantation in children. It was with unique molecular identifiers that the TCRbeta library was prepared. TCRdb independently ran MiXCR on the PCR reads; one entry per CDR3 protein. The repertoire consists of roughly 100,000 distinct CDR3 sequences, with roughly 8% occurring once and the leading ten covering just under 7%. Specimen: PBMCs from the stem cell graft donor, collected from the stem cell graft. The receptors come from a human donor who donated a stem cell graft to a child with congenital amegakaryocytic thrombocytopenia.

This clonotype was counted at least ten times. This chain connects TRBV5-1 to TRBJ1-2; D gene unclear. Germline CDR1 reads SGHRS; CDR2 reads YFSETQ. There are 14 residues in the CDR3. The germline V and J ends were trimmed by 4 bases and 4 bases, with 14 bases remaining between them. The CDR3 region is CASSQLDTIYGYTF. The CDR3, as DNA: TGCGCCAGCAGCCAACTCGACACGATCTATGGCTACACCTTC.

The sample holds many counts of this clonotype. V and J are TRBV5-1 and TRBJ2-5, with TRBD2 matching over 14 bases. The CDR3 has 15 residues. Germline CDR1 SGHRS, CDR2 YFSETQ. The V gene end was trimmed by 5 bases and the J gene end by 6 bases; junction bases not matched to a gene: 6. In DNA, the CDR3 is TGCGCCAGCAGTCCCGGACTAGCGGGGGGCCAGACCCAGTACTTC. Amino acid sequence: CASSPGLAGGQTQYF.

This rearrangement joins TRBV7-2 to TRBJ2-5, with D hard to call. The CDR3 is made up of 11 amino acids. V lost 5 bases and J 4 bases, leaving 5 bases between the germline ends. Germline assignment: CDR1 SGHTA and CDR2 FQGNSA. CDR3 DNA: TGTGCCAGCAGCACCATAGAGACCCAGTACTTC. The encoded protein is CASSTIETQYF.

This clonotype appeared many times. Compared with germline, one end of the junction differs, possibly owing to a read error. The rearrangement joins TRBV10-3 to TRBJ2-1; D remains unclear. The CDR3 loop spans 15 amino acids. Germline loops: CDR1 ENHRY, CDR2 SYGVKD. The CDR3 DNA follows: TGTGCCAGCAGTTTAAGACCCTCGCCTATCAATGAGCAGTTCTTC. Encoded protein: CASSLRPSPINEQFF.

This clonotype was seen repeatedly, ten times or more. The rearrangement links TRBV10-3 to TRBJ2-7, with 10 bases matching TRBD1. Germline lookup yields CDR1 ENHRY and CDR2 SYGVKD. This CDR3 comprises 16 residues. V gave up 6 bases and J gave up 5 bases; unmatched junction bases: 13. The CDR3 DNA sequence: TGTGCCATCAGCGCATTTGGGGGACAGGGGAGGAACGAGCAGTACTTC. Translation: CAISAFGGQGRNEQYF.

This clonotype was observed many times. J is TRBJ1-2 and V is TRBV7-9; D is perhaps TRBD1 (5 bases). Looked up from germline, CDR1 is SEHNR and CDR2 is FQNEAQ (reference sequence). This CDR3 is 14 amino acids long. Trimming shortened V by 5 bases and J by 4 bases, and 14 bases separated the two germline ends. The CDR3 spells CASSLRGLGYGYTF. The CDR3 DNA reads as TGTGCCAGCAGCCTCCGGGGCTTGGGCTATGGCTACACCTTC.

This clonotype has at least ten counts. This sequence joins TRBV29-1 and TRBJ1-2; D may be TRBD1 (5 bases). In germline, CDR1 is SQVTM, CDR2 ANQGSEA. The CDR3 spans 11 residues. V lost 4 bases and J lost 5, with 8 bases in between. This CDR3 is CSVVAGYGYTF. For the CDR3, the DNA is TGCAGCGTTGTGGCAGGGTATGGCTACACCTTC.

The chain couples TRBV28 to TRBJ1-3, with D perhaps TRBD1 (6 bases). Germline V gene data show CDR1 as MDHEN and CDR2 as SYDVKM. Trimming took 7 bases from V and 2 from J, leaving 15 bases between them. CDR3 length equals 15 residues. This chain's CDR3 is CASIVHRDPGNTIYF. Written as DNA, the CDR3 is TGTGCCAGCATCGTCCACAGGGATCCTGGAAACACCATATATTTT.

This clonotype was counted many times. The rearrangement links TRBV7-9 to TRBJ1-1; D might be TRBD1 (5 bases). From germline, CDR1 is SEHNR and CDR2 FQNEAQ (reference sequence). This CDR3 spans 13 amino acids. With 8 bases removed from V and 6 bases from J, the gap between germline ends came to 16 bases. This CDR3 is CASGRGGASEAFF. DNA of the CDR3: TGTGCCAGCGGCAGAGGAGGGGCTTCTGAAGCTTTCTTT.

This clonotype was seen many times. This rearrangement joins TRBV6-5 to TRBJ1-1, with D unclear. Trimming left V 0 bases short and J 1 base short, with 9 bases between. Germline V lookup: CDR1 MNHEY, CDR2 SVGAGI. This CDR3 is built from 15 residues. The CDR3 here is CASSYSPEGNTEAFF. The CDR3 DNA is TGTGCCAGCAGTTACTCCCCTGAGGGGAACACTGAAGCTTTCTTT.

This clonotype was detected many times. The rearrangement links TRBV5-1 to TRBJ1-5; 9 nucleotides match TRBD1. Looked up from germline, CDR1 is SGHRS and CDR2 is YFSETQ. V was pared by 0 bases and J by 4 bases, with 5 bases of the junction left unmatched. The length of the CDR3 is 16 residues. The CDR3 loop reads CASSLAGGQGNQPQHF. The CDR3, as DNA: TGCGCCAGCAGCTTGGCTGGGGGACAGGGAAATCAGCCCCAGCATTTT.

The table lists this clonotype with many counts. V and J are TRBV29-1 and TRBJ2-4; D possibly uses TRBD1 or TRBD2 (6 bases each). The CDR3 runs to 14 residues. V lost 7 bases and J 6 bases, leaving 19 bases between the germline ends. Germline V gives CDR1 SQVTM, CDR2 ANQGSEA. The CDR3, as DNA: TGCAGCGGTACCAGTCTGGGGGGCCGAAACATTCAGTACTTC. This translates into CSGTSLGGRNIQYF.

The table lists this clonotype with a few counts. The genes are TRBV30 and TRBJ1-1, with D possibly matching TRBD1 (5 bases). Germline-derived CDR1 and CDR2 are GTSNPN and SVGIG (reference sequence). V gave up 1 base and J gave up 2 bases, with 14 bases separating them. The CDR3 length is 15 residues. The CDR3 spells CAWSEGLGVNTEAFF. For the CDR3, the DNA is TGTGCCTGGAGTGAGGGATTGGGGGTTAACACTGAAGCTTTCTTT.

About this clonotype: A much larger clone lies one base from this, so it may be a read error. The chain carries TRBV6-6 and TRBJ2-1; the D is unclear. The CDR3 is 12 residues long. In germline, CDR1 is MNHNY, CDR2 SVGAGI (reference sequence). In DNA, the CDR3 is TGTGCCAGCAGTCACTCGGTGGTCGAGCAGTTCTTC. This translates into CASSHSVVEQFF.